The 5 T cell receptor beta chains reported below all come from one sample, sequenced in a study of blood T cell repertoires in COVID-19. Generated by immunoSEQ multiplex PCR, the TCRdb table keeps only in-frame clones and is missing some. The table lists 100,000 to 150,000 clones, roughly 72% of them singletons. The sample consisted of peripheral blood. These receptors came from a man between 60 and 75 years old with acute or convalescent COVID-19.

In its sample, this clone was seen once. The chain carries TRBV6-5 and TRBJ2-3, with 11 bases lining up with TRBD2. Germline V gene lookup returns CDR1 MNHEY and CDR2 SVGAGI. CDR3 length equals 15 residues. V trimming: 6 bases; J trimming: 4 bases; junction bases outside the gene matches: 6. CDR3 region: CASSQIAGGSDTQYF. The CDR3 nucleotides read TGTGCCAGCAGCCAAATAGCGGGAGGGTCAGATACGCAGTATTTT.

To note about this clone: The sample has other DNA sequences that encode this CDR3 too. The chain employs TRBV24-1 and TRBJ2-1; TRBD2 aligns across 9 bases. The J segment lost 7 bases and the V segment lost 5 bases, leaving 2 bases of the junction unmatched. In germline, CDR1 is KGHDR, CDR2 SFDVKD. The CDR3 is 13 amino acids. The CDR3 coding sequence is TGTGCCACCAGTGGGCTAGCGGGAAATGAGCAGTTCTTC. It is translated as CATSGLAGNEQFF.

CDR3 protein: CASSLALLNTEAFF. In nucleotides, the CDR3 is TGTGCCAGCAGCTTAGCACTCTTGAACACTGAAGCTTTCTTT. The rearrangement joins TRBV11-2 to TRBJ1-1; no firm D call. This CDR3 region has 14 residues. V shed 1 base and J shed 0 bases, with 6 bases lying between them. CDR1 SGHAT and CDR2 FQNNGV come from the germline V gene.

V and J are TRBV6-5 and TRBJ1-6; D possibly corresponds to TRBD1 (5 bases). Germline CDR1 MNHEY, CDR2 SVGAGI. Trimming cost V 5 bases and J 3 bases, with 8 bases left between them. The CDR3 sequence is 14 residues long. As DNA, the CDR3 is TGTGCCAGCAGTCAGGGAATCTATAATTCACCCCTCCACTTT. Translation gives CASSQGIYNSPLHF.

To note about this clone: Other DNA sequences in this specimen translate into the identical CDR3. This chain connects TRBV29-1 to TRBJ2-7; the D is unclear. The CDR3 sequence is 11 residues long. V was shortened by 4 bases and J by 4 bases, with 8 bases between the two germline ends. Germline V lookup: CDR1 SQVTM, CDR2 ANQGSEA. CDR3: CSVARGYEQYF. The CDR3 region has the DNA TGCAGCGTTGCCCGAGGATACGAGCAGTACTTC.